Listed below are T cell receptor beta chains from one sample, sequenced in a study of graft-versus-host responses after intestinal transplantation. The method was immunoSEQ multiplex PCR; TCRdb's version includes in-frame clones alone and lacks a portion of them. The sample holds 75,000 to 100,000 clones, 86% seen once. The sequenced sample was PBMCs, obtained 255 days after intestinal transplant. The receptors come from a human patient who received an intestinal transplant, so some T cells may come from the graft donor. Both conserved end residues are part of each CDR3. A D gene is named only where the DNA matches it firmly. Part of the rows lack a size; the others show once, few, many or a class for expanded clones.

clone size: NA; J gene: TRBJ2-3; D gene: TRBD2; V gene: TRBV9; CDR3 protein: CASSLGQGLAGGSTDTQYF; CDR3 DNA: TGTGCCAGCAGCTTAGGACAGGGACTAGCGGGAGGCAGCACAGATACGCAGTATTTT
clone size: few; J gene: TRBJ1-2; D gene: TRBD1; V gene: TRBV30; CDR3 protein: CAWVDRAGYTF; CDR3 DNA: TGTGCCTGGGTGGACAGGGCTGGCTACACCTTC
clone size: NA; J gene: TRBJ1-1; D gene: TRBD1; V gene: TRBV11-2; CDR3 protein: CASSTRQGWGTEAFF; CDR3 DNA: TGTGCCAGCAGCACCCGACAGGGTTGGGGCACTGAAGCTTTCTTT
clone size: once; J gene: TRBJ1-2; D gene: NA; V gene: TRBV5-1; CDR3 protein: CASSLTLTPANYGYTF; CDR3 DNA: TGCGCCAGCAGCTTGACCCTCACCCCGGCCAACTATGGCTACACCTTC
clone size: few; J gene: TRBJ2-6; D gene: NA; V gene: TRBV6-1; CDR3 protein: CASSEGVSGANVLTF; CDR3 DNA: TGTGCCAGCAGTGAAGGGGTCTCTGGGGCCAACGTCCTGACTTTC
clone size: NA; J gene: TRBJ2-7; D gene: NA; V gene: TRBV27; CDR3 protein: CASSLYYPYEQYF; CDR3 DNA: TGTGCCAGCAGTTTATACTACCCCTACGAGCAGTACTTC
clone size: NA; J gene: TRBJ2-1; D gene: TRBD2; V gene: TRBV14; CDR3 protein: CASSPRTSGLYNEQFF; CDR3 DNA: TGTGCCAGCAGCCCCCGGACTAGCGGATTATACAATGAGCAGTTCTTC
clone size: NA; J gene: TRBJ2-1; D gene: TRBD2; V gene: TRBV28; CDR3 protein: CASSLGGREQFF; CDR3 DNA: TGTGCCAGCAGTTTGGGCGGGAGGGAGCAGTTCTTC
clone size: NA; J gene: TRBJ1-3; D gene: NA; V gene: TRBV4-1; CDR3 protein: CASSQTEASGNTIYF; CDR3 DNA: TGCGCCAGCAGCCAAACGGAGGCCTCTGGAAACACCATATATTTT
clone size: NA; J gene: TRBJ1-5; D gene: NA; V gene: TRBV6-5; CDR3 protein: CASSPRWGDNQPQHF; CDR3 DNA: TGTGCCAGCAGTCCCCGGTGGGGGGACAATCAGCCCCAGCATTTT
clone size: NA; J gene: TRBJ2-1; D gene: TRBD2; V gene: TRBV4-1; CDR3 protein: CASSLIGTSGGAFQFF; CDR3 DNA: TGCGCCAGCAGCCTAATAGGGACTAGCGGGGGGGCTTTCCAGTTCTTC
clone size: NA; J gene: TRBJ1-3; D gene: TRBD1; V gene: TRBV7-9; CDR3 protein: CASSLGGQSSGNTIYF; CDR3 DNA: TGTGCCAGCAGCTTAGGGGGACAGAGCTCTGGAAACACCATATATTTT
clone size: NA; J gene: TRBJ2-5; D gene: TRBD2; V gene: TRBV7-2; CDR3 protein: CASSPYGGVPETQYF; CDR3 DNA: TGTGCCAGCAGCCCATACGGGGGGGTCCCTGAGACCCAGTACTTC
clone size: NA; J gene: TRBJ2-7; D gene: NA; V gene: TRBV10-2; CDR3 protein: CASSESAGGYEQYF; CDR3 DNA: TGCGCCAGCAGTGAATCAGCAGGGGGGTACGAGCAGTACTTC
clone size: NA; J gene: TRBJ2-2; D gene: NA; V gene: TRBV5-1; CDR3 protein: CASSLRQGGAGELFF; CDR3 DNA: TGCGCCAGCAGCTTGAGACAGGGAGGCGCCGGGGAGCTGTTTTTT
clone size: few; J gene: TRBJ1-6; D gene: NA; V gene: TRBV12-5; CDR3 protein: CASGFQRDHNSPLHF; CDR3 DNA: TGTGCTAGTGGTTTTCAAAGGGATCATAATTCACCCCTCCACTTT
clone size: NA; J gene: TRBJ1-2; D gene: NA; V gene: TRBV2; CDR3 protein: CASSFDGQNYGYTF; CDR3 DNA: TGTGCCAGCAGTTTCGATGGACAGAACTATGGCTACACCTTC
clone size: NA; J gene: TRBJ1-4; D gene: TRBD1; V gene: TRBV18; CDR3 protein: CASSPGTGVSYEKLFF; CDR3 DNA: TGTGCCAGCTCTCCCGGGACAGGGGTTTCTTATGAAAAACTGTTTTTT
clone size: NA; J gene: TRBJ1-4; D gene: TRBD1; V gene: TRBV7-9; CDR3 protein: CASSLLRDSNEKLFF; CDR3 DNA: TGTGCCAGCAGCTTACTCCGGGACAGTAATGAAAAACTGTTTTTT
clone size: NA; J gene: TRBJ2-1; D gene: NA; V gene: TRBV4-1; CDR3 protein: CASSQVANEQFF; CDR3 DNA: TGCGCCAGCAGCCAAGTTGCCAATGAGCAGTTCTTC
clone size: NA; J gene: TRBJ1-1; D gene: TRBD1; V gene: TRBV27; CDR3 protein: CASRGLKPGQGSHMNTEAFF; CDR3 DNA: TGTGCCAGCAGGGGGCTAAAACCGGGACAGGGAAGCCATATGAACACTGAAGCTTTCTTT
clone size: once; J gene: TRBJ1-1; D gene: NA; V gene: TRBV7-2; CDR3 protein: CASSLYRGPNTEAFF; CDR3 DNA: TGTGCCAGCAGCTTATATAGGGGACCGAACACTGAAGCTTTCTTT
clone size: NA; J gene: TRBJ1-1; D gene: TRBD1; V gene: TRBV5-4; CDR3 protein: CASSSRQGRVGTEAFF; CDR3 DNA: TGTGCCAGCAGCTCCAGACAGGGGAGAGTGGGCACTGAAGCTTTCTTT
clone size: NA; J gene: TRBJ2-7; D gene: TRBD1; V gene: TRBV5-1; CDR3 protein: CASSLGDRGYEQYF; CDR3 DNA: TGCGCCAGCAGCTTGGGGGACAGGGGGTACGAGCAGTACTTC
clone size: NA; J gene: TRBJ2-2; D gene: NA; V gene: TRBV2; CDR3 protein: CASRDTNTGELFF; CDR3 DNA: TGTGCCAGCCGGGACACCAACACCGGGGAGCTGTTTTTT
clone size: NA; J gene: TRBJ2-2; D gene: NA; V gene: TRBV2; CDR3 protein: CASSDPQGGDTGELFF; CDR3 DNA: TGTGCCAGCAGTGACCCACAGGGGGGGGACACCGGGGAGCTGTTTTTT
clone size: once; J gene: TRBJ2-1; D gene: NA; V gene: TRBV4-1; CDR3 protein: CASSQVSPYNEQFF; CDR3 DNA: TGCGCCAGCAGCCAAGTTAGCCCTTACAATGAGCAGTTCTTC
clone size: NA; J gene: TRBJ1-6; D gene: NA; V gene: TRBV20-1; CDR3 protein: CSAVNNSPLHF; CDR3 DNA: TGCAGTGCTGTAAATAATTCACCCCTCCACTTT
clone size: NA; J gene: TRBJ2-3; D gene: NA; V gene: TRBV19; CDR3 protein: CASSIGGSRTDTQYF; CDR3 DNA: TGTGCCAGTAGTATAGGTGGGAGCCGCACAGATACGCAGTATTTT
clone size: NA; J gene: TRBJ1-1; D gene: NA; V gene: TRBV7-2; CDR3 protein: CASQPSRANTEAFF; CDR3 DNA: TGTGCCAGCCAACCCTCCCGAGCAAACACTGAAGCTTTCTTT
clone size: NA; J gene: TRBJ1-6; D gene: TRBD1; V gene: TRBV15; CDR3 protein: CATSTAGGNSPLHF; CDR3 DNA: TGTGCCACCAGCACGGCAGGGGGAAATTCACCCCTCCACTTT
clone size: NA; J gene: TRBJ1-6; D gene: NA; V gene: TRBV25-1; CDR3 protein: CASSKQYSSLHF; CDR3 DNA: TGTGCCAGCAGTAAACAGTATTCCTCCCTCCACTTT
clone size: few; J gene: TRBJ1-1; D gene: NA; V gene: TRBV5-6; CDR3 protein: CASSLGRDQAFF; CDR3 DNA: TGTGCCAGCAGCTTGGGGAGGGACCAAGCTTTCTTT
clone size: NA; J gene: TRBJ2-1; D gene: NA; V gene: TRBV29-1; CDR3 protein: CSVEGLHSYNEQFF; CDR3 DNA: TGCAGCGTTGAGGGACTCCACTCCTACAATGAGCAGTTCTTC
clone size: few; J gene: TRBJ1-1; D gene: TRBD1; V gene: TRBV28; CDR3 protein: CASSATGTGEAFF; CDR3 DNA: TGTGCCAGCAGTGCTACCGGGACAGGGGAAGCTTTCTTT
clone size: once; J gene: TRBJ2-3; D gene: TRBD1; V gene: TRBV18; CDR3 protein: CASSGDRDSTDTQYF; CDR3 DNA: TGTGCCAGCTCTGGTGACAGGGATAGCACAGATACGCAGTATTTT
clone size: NA; J gene: TRBJ2-3; D gene: NA; V gene: TRBV29-1; CDR3 protein: CSVERRENTDTQYF; CDR3 DNA: TGCAGCGTTGAAAGGCGCGAGAACACAGATACGCAGTATTTT
clone size: NA; J gene: TRBJ1-2; D gene: NA; V gene: TRBV18; CDR3 protein: CASSPDSLPNYGYTF; CDR3 DNA: TGTGCCAGCTCACCCGACAGTTTGCCTAACTATGGCTACACCTTC
clone size: NA; J gene: TRBJ1-5; D gene: TRBD1; V gene: TRBV5-8; CDR3 protein: CASSLWMGQGNQPQHF; CDR3 DNA: TGTGCCAGCAGCTTGTGGATGGGACAGGGCAATCAGCCCCAGCATTTT
clone size: NA; J gene: TRBJ2-5; D gene: TRBD2; V gene: TRBV2; CDR3 protein: CASSTSRLAGDQETQYF; CDR3 DNA: TGTGCCAGCAGTACGAGCCGACTAGCGGGGGACCAAGAGACCCAGTACTTC
clone size: NA; J gene: TRBJ1-3; D gene: NA; V gene: TRBV30; CDR3 protein: CAWSPGTVGNTIYF; CDR3 DNA: TGTGCCTGGAGTCCCGGGACGGTTGGAAACACCATATATTTT